This T cell receptor beta chain was captured by sequencing in a study of memory CD4+ T cells and cytomegalovirus serostatus. Study context: Donors were healthy Belgian adults, several CMV seropositive and 24 seronegative. The study, taken as a whole, reports: 67 of 164 known CMV-associated TCRbeta sequences appeared in CD4+ memory.

Sequencing used immunoSEQ multiplex PCR; TCRdb keeps in-frame clones, though not all of them. The sample has around 88,000 clones, 80% seen once; the top ten hold 3.5% to 4%. V trimming: 3 bases; J trimming: 4 bases; junction bases outside the gene matches: 7. Looked up from germline, CDR1 is MRHNA and CDR2 is SNTAGT. There are 15 residues in the CDR3. Single viable CD3+CD4+CD8-CD45RO+ cells were sorted as the memory CD4+ T cells. A word on this clone: Its antigen is unknown.

The receptor's source is an adult in good health and CMV-seropositive. The sample comprised memory CD4+ T cells from blood. This chain joins TRBV6-4 and TRBJ2-7; 9 bases line up with TRBD2. The CDR3 nucleotides read TGTGCCAGCAGTGAGGCGGGAGGGCCAGCATACGAGCAGTACTTC. Protein: CASSEAGGPAYEQYF.